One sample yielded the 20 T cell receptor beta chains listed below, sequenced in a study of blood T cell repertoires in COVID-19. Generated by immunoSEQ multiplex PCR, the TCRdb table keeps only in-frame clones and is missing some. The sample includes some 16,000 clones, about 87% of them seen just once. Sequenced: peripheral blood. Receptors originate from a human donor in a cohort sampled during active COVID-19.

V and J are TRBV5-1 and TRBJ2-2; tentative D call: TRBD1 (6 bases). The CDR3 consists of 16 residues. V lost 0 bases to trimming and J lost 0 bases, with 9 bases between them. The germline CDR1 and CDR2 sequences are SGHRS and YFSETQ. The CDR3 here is CASSLVGAANTGELFF. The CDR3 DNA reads TGCGCCAGCAGCTTGGTGGGGGCCGCGAACACCGGGGAGCTGTTTTTT.

The CDR3 coding sequence is TGTGCCAGCAGCTTACCCCGGACTAGCGGGGGGGCCCCCGGGGAGCTGTTTTTT. It is translated as CASSLPRTSGGAPGELFF. The chain couples TRBV7-2 to TRBJ2-2; 15 bases fit TRBD2. The V segment lost 2 bases and the J segment 6 bases; nucleotides outside the gene matches: 7. This CDR3 contains 18 residues. Germline CDR1 is SGHTA and CDR2 is FQGNSA.

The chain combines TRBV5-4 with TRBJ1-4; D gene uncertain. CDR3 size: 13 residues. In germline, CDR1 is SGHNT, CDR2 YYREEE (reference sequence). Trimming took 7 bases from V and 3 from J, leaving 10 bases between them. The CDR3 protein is CASARGANEKLFF. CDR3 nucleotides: TGTGCCAGCGCCCGGGGAGCTAATGAAAAACTGTTTTTT.

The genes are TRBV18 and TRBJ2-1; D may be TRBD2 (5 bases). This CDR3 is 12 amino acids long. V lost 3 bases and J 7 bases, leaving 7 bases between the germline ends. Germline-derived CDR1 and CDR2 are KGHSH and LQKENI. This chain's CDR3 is CASSPTGNEQFF. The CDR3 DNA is TGTGCCAGCTCACCGACGGGAAATGAGCAGTTCTTC.

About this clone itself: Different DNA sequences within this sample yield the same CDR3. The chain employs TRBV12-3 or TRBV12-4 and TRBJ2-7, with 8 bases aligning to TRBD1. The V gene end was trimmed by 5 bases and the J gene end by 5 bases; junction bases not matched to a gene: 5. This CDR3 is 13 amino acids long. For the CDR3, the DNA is TGTGCCAGCAGTCTAGGACAGGGCCACGAGCAGTACTTC. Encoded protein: CASSLGQGHEQYF.

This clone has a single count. The CDR3 spells CASGLVWGQGITYGYTF. For the CDR3, the DNA is TGTGCTAGTGGTTTGGTTTGGGGACAGGGGATCACCTATGGCTACACCTTC. The rearrangement links TRBV12-5 to TRBJ1-2, with 10 nucleotides matching TRBD1. The CDR3 contains 17 residues. Germline values: CDR1 LGHNT, CDR2 FRNRAP. V was clipped by 0 bases and J by 4 bases; unmatched bases: 8.

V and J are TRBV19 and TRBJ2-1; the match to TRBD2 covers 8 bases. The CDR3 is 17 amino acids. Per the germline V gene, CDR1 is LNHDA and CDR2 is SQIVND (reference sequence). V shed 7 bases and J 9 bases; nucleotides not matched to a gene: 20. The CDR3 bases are TGTGCCAGTATCGCAACCCGAGGGGCGCGGGGGGCGGGTGAGCAGTTCTTC. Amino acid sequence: CASIATRGARGAGEQFF. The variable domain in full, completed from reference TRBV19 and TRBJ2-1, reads DGGITQSPKYLFRKEGQNVTLSCEQNLNHDAMYWYRQDPGQGLRLIYYSQIVNDFQKGDIAEGYSVSREKKESFPLTVTSAQKNPTAFYLCASIATRGARGAGEQFFGPGTRLTVL.

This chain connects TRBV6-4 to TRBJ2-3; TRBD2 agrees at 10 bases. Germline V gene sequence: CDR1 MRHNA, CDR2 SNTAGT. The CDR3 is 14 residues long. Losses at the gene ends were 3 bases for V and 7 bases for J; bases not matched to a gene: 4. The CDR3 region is CASSEAGGANTQYF. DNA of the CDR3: TGTGCCAGCAGTGAAGCGGGGGGGGCAAATACGCAGTATTTT.

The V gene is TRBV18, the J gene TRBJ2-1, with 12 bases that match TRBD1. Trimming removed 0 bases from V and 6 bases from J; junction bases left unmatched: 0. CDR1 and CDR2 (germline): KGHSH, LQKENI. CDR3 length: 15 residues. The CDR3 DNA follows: TGTGCCAGCTCACCACCGGGACAGGGGGCCAATGAGCAGTTCTTC. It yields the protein CASSPPGQGANEQFF.

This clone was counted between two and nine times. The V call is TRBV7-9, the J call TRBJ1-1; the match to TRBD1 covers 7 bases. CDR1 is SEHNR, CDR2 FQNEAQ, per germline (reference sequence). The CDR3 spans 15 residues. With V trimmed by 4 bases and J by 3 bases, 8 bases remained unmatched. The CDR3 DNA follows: TGTGCCAGCAGCTCACGACAGGGCGATGACACTGAAGCTTTCTTT. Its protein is CASSSRQGDDTEAFF.

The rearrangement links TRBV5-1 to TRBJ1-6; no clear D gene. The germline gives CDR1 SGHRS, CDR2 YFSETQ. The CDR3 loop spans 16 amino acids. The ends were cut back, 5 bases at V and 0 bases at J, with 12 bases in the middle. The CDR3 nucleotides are TGCGCCAGCAGATCGACACTGAGCTCCTATAATTCACCCCTCCACTTT. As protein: CASRSTLSSYNSPLHF.

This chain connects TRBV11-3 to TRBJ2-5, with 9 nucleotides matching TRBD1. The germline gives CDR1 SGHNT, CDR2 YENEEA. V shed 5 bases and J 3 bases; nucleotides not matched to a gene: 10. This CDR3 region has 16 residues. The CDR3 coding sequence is TGTGCCAGCAGCCCGGGGACAGGGAATAACGAAGAGACCCAGTACTTC. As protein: CASSPGTGNNEETQYF.

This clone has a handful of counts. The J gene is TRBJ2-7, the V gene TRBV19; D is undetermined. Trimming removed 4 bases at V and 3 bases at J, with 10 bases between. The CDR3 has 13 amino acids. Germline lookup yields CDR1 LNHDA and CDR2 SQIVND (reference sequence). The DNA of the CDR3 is TGTGCCAGTAGTACAAGCGTTAGCTACGAGCAGTACTTC. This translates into CASSTSVSYEQYF. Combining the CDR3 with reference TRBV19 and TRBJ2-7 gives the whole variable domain DGGITQSPKYLFRKEGQNVTLSCEQNLNHDAMYWYRQDPGQGLRLIYYSQIVNDFQKGDIAEGYSVSREKKESFPLTVTSAQKNPTAFYLCASSTSVSYEQYFGPGTRLTVT.

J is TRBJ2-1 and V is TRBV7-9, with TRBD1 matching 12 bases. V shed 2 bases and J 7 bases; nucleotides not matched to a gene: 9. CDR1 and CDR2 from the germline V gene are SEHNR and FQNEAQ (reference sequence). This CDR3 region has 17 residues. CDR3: CASSLPVGQGAFNEQFF. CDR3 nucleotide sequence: TGTGCCAGCAGCTTACCTGTGGGACAGGGGGCTTTTAATGAGCAGTTCTTC.

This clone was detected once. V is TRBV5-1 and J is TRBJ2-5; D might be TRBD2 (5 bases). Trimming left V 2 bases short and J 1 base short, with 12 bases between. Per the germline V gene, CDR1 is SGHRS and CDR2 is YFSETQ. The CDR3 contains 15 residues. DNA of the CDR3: TGCGCCAGCAGCTTTAATAGGGAGTCCCAAGAGACCCAGTACTTC. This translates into CASSFNRESQETQYF.

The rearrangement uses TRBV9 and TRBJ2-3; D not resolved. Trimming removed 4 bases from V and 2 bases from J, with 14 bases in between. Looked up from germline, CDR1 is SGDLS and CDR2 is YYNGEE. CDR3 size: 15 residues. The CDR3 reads CASSPGKGFTDTQYF. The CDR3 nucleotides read TGTGCCAGCAGCCCAGGAAAAGGTTTCACAGATACGCAGTATTTT.

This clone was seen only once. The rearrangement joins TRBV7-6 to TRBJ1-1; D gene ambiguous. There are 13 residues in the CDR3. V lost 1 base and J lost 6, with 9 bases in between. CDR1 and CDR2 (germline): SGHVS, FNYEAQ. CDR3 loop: CASSLDRYPEAFF. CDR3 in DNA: TGTGCCAGCAGCTTAGACAGATATCCTGAAGCTTTCTTT. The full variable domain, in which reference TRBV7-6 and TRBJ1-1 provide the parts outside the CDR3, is GAGVSQSPRYKVTKRGQDVALRCDPISGHVSLYWYRQALGQGPEFLTYFNYEAQQDKSGLPNDRFSAERPEGSISTLTIQRTEQRDSAMYRCASSLDRYPEAFFGQGTRLTVV.

This CDR3 is CASSFANTGELFF. CDR3 DNA: TGTGCCAGCAGCTTCGCGAACACCGGGGAGCTGTTTTTT. V gene TRBV7-2 combines with J gene TRBJ2-2, with D uncertain. V was clipped by 3 bases and J by 0 bases, with 2 bases between them. CDR1 and CDR2 (germline): SGHTA, FQGNSA. This CDR3 comprises 13 residues. The variable domain in full, with the rest retrieved from reference TRBV7-2 and TRBJ2-2, is GAGVSQSPSNKVTEKGKDVELRCDPISGHTALYWYRQSLGQGLEFLIYFQGNSAPDKSGLPSDRFSAERTGGSVSTLTIQRTQQEDSAVYLCASSFANTGELFFGEGSRLTVL.

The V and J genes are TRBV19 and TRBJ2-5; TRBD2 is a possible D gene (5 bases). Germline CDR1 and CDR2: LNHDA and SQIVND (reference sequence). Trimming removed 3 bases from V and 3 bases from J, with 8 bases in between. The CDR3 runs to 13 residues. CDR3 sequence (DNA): TGTGCCAGTAGTATGAACGGGGAAGAGACCCAGTACTTC. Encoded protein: CASSMNGEETQYF.

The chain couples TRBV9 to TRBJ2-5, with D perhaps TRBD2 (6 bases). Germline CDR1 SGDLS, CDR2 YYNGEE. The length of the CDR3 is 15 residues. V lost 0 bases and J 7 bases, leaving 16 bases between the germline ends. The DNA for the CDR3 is TGTGCCAGCAGCGTAGATGGTGCGCGGCGGGGGACCCAGTACTTC. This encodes CASSVDGARRGTQYF.